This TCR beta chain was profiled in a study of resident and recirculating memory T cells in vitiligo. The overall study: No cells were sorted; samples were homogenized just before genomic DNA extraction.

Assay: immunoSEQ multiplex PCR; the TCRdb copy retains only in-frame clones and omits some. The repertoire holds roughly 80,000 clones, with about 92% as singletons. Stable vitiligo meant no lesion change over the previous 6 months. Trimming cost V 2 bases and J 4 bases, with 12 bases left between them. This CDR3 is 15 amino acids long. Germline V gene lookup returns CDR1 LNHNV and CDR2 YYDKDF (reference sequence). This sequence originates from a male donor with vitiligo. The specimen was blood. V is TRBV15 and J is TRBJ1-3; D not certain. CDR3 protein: CATSRSRTGGNTIYF. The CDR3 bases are TGTGCCACCAGCAGATCCCGGACGGGGGGAAACACCATATATTTT.